Listed here are 26 T cell receptor beta chains from one sample, sequenced in a study of cytomegalovirus exposure and HLA in healthy donors. PCR amplification relied on 60 Vbeta primers (plus 13 Jbeta primers). Generated by immunoSEQ multiplex PCR, the TCRdb table keeps only in-frame clones and is missing some. The data show roughly 160,000 clones, approximately 80% seen once. Sequencing input: PBMCs. Every receptor here comes from a man aged 18 to 29 in good health and CMV-seropositive.

The chain links TRBV15 to TRBJ2-5, with a tentative D call TRBD2 (5 bases). The V end lost 2 bases, the J end lost 0 bases, and 16 bases lay between the germline ends. Germline V CDR1 and CDR2: LNHNV, YYDKDF (reference sequence). CDR3 length: 17 amino acids. CDR3 sequence reads: CATSRFGVSVYQETQYF. Here the CDR3 DNA reads TGTGCCACCAGCAGATTTGGAGTTAGCGTGTACCAAGAGACCCAGTACTTC.

V and J are TRBV4-2 and TRBJ1-1, with 7 bases lining up with TRBD1. Germline CDR1 reads LGHNA; CDR2 reads YNFKEQ. Trimming removed 0 bases from V and 4 bases from J; junction bases left unmatched: 8. CDR3 length: 16 residues. This chain's CDR3 is CASSQDKYRGGTEAFF. The DNA of the CDR3 is TGTGCCAGCAGCCAAGATAAGTACAGGGGTGGCACTGAAGCTTTCTTT.

For this clone: The germline gene is not matched at one end of the junction; a read error may be the cause. V usage is TRBV7-9 and J usage is TRBJ1-2, with 9 positions matching TRBD1. CDR3 length: 15 amino acids. Germline assignment: CDR1 SEHNR and CDR2 FQNEAQ (reference sequence). The CDR3 coding sequence is TGTTCCAGCAGCTACCCGGGACAGGGCAACTATGGCTACACCTTC. It is translated as CSSSYPGQGNYGYTF. Full variable domain (rest looked up from reference TRBV7-9 and TRBJ1-2): DTGVSQNPRHKITKRGQNVTFRCDPISEHNRLYWYRQTLGQGPEFLTYFQNEAQLEKSRLLSDRFSAERPKGSFSTLEIQRTEQGDSAMYLCSSSYPGQGNYGYTFGSGTRLTVV.

In this sample, this clone turned up once. This chain connects TRBV5-6 to TRBJ2-7, with TRBD2 identical over 7 bases. CDR3 length: 12 residues. V trimming: 4 bases; J trimming: 2 bases; junction bases outside the gene matches: 0. Germline CDR1 and CDR2: SGHDT and YYEEEE. CDR3 sequence: CASSREAYEQYF. Written as DNA, the CDR3 is TGTGCCAGCAGCCGGGAGGCCTACGAGCAGTACTTC.

This chain connects TRBV9 to TRBJ2-1; unclear D gene. The CDR3 sequence is 15 residues long. Looked up from germline, CDR1 is SGDLS and CDR2 is YYNGEE. V lost 0 bases, J lost 5 bases, and 12 bases lay in between. The CDR3 here is CASSVDPGPDNEQFF. The CDR3 bases are TGTGCCAGCAGCGTAGACCCTGGGCCCGACAATGAGCAGTTCTTC. The variable domain in full, with the rest retrieved from reference TRBV9 and TRBJ2-1, is DSGVTQTPKHLITATGQRVTLRCSPRSGDLSVYWYQQSLDQGLQFLIQYYNGEERAKGNILERFSAQQFPDLHSELNLSSLELGDSALYFCASSVDPGPDNEQFFGPGTRLTVL.

The V call is TRBV19, the J call TRBJ1-6, with a tentative D call TRBD1 (5 bases). Deletions cut 2 bases from V and 7 bases from J, with 15 bases between. This CDR3 comprises 16 residues. The germline gives CDR1 LNHDA, CDR2 SQIVND (reference sequence). The CDR3 DNA sequence: TGTGCCAGTAGTATATCGCGGGGCGCGAACAATTCACCCCTCCACTTT. The encoded protein is CASSISRGANNSPLHF.

This CDR3 reads CASRQDRGGLSSGNTIYF. CDR3 nucleotides: TGTGCCAGTCGCCAGGACAGGGGAGGACTGAGCTCTGGAAACACCATATATTTT. This chain links TRBV19 with TRBJ1-3; TRBD1 matches 9 bases. This CDR3 region has 18 residues. Trimming removed 8 bases from V and 0 bases from J; junction bases left unmatched: 14. Per germline, CDR1 LNHDA and CDR2 SQIVND (reference sequence). The full variable domain, in which reference TRBV19 and TRBJ1-3 provide the parts outside the CDR3, is DGGITQSPKYLFRKEGQNVTLSCEQNLNHDAMYWYRQDPGQGLRLIYYSQIVNDFQKGDIAEGYSVSREKKESFPLTVTSAQKNPTAFYLCASRQDRGGLSSGNTIYFGEGSWLTVV.

The chain carries TRBV9 and TRBJ1-1; TRBD1 might be the D (6 bases). The CDR3 has 15 amino acids. CDR1 is SGDLS, CDR2 YYNGEE, per germline. Trimming stripped 4 bases from V and 0 bases from J, with 13 bases between. The CDR3 loop reads CASSRTAFMNTEAFF. For the CDR3, the DNA is TGTGCCAGCAGCAGGACAGCTTTTATGAACACTGAAGCTTTCTTT.

The chain joins TRBV6-5 to TRBJ2-7; 7 bases are a match to TRBD1. The CDR3 sequence is 13 residues long. Germline V gene lookup returns CDR1 MNHEY and CDR2 SVGAGI. The trim removed 5 bases at V and 6 bases at J, leaving 7 bases unmatched. The CDR3 sequence: CASSRDRAGEQYF. CDR3 bases: TGTGCCAGCAGTCGCGACAGGGCTGGCGAGCAGTACTTC.

CDR3 amino acids: CASSPLTVHQPQHF. The DNA for the CDR3 is TGTGCCAGCAGTCCCCTAACAGTCCATCAGCCCCAGCATTTT. The genes are TRBV28 and TRBJ1-5; D remains ambiguous. The V gene lost 5 bases and the J gene lost 5 bases, with 13 bases spanning the gap. The germline gives CDR1 MDHEN, CDR2 SYDVKM. This CDR3 is 14 amino acids long.

V and J are TRBV19 and TRBJ2-1; 7 bases match TRBD1. V was pared by 5 bases and J by 0 bases, with 7 bases of the junction left unmatched. The germline CDR1 and CDR2 sequences are LNHDA and SQIVND (reference sequence). The CDR3 is 16 residues long. The CDR3 is CASSVTGRSSYNEQFF. CDR3 bases: TGTGCCAGTAGTGTGACAGGGAGAAGCTCCTACAATGAGCAGTTCTTC.

The J gene is TRBJ2-6, the V gene TRBV4-1; TRBD1 is a possible D gene (5 bases). V was cut by 4 bases and J by 0 bases, with 10 bases left in between. CDR1 MGHRA and CDR2 YSYEKL come from the germline V gene. This CDR3 has 16 amino acids. This chain's CDR3 is CASSRTHRSGANVLTF. Written as DNA, the CDR3 is TGCGCCAGCAGCCGGACACACCGCTCTGGGGCCAACGTCCTGACTTTC.

J is TRBJ2-5 and V is TRBV7-2, with TRBD2 identical over 9 bases. V shed 2 bases, J shed 0 bases, and the junction held 4 bases outside the gene matches. Germline CDR1 and CDR2: SGHTA and FQGNSA. The CDR3 length is 16 residues. CDR3 protein: CASSLWGGGDQETQYF. The CDR3 DNA reads TGTGCCAGCAGCTTATGGGGCGGGGGGGACCAAGAGACCCAGTACTTC.

The chain carries TRBV6-4 and TRBJ2-5; TRBD2 matches 9 bases. V was clipped by 8 bases and J by 2 bases; unmatched bases: 3. The CDR3 has 13 residues. Per the germline V gene, CDR1 is MRHNA and CDR2 is SNTAGT. The CDR3 DNA reads as TGTGCCAGCTCTAGCGGGGCACAAGAGACCCAGTACTTC. It yields the protein CASSSGAQETQYF.

V is TRBV5-4 and J is TRBJ2-1; 8 bases fit TRBD2. Germline lookup yields CDR1 SGHNT and CDR2 YYREEE (reference sequence). Trimming cost V 4 bases and J 9 bases; bases outside gene matches: 12. The CDR3 totals 15 residues. The chain's CDR3 is CASSRAGVLLGEQFF. DNA of the CDR3: TGTGCCAGCAGCAGAGCGGGGGTCCTTTTGGGTGAGCAGTTCTTC.

The chain couples TRBV9 to TRBJ2-5; D possibly corresponds to TRBD2 (6 bases). Trimming stripped 4 bases from V and 1 base from J, with 11 bases between. Germline V gives CDR1 SGDLS, CDR2 YYNGEE. The CDR3 covers 14 residues. CDR3 protein: CASSPSGLQETQYF. CDR3 bases: TGTGCCAGCAGCCCAAGCGGGCTCCAAGAGACCCAGTACTTC.

V usage is TRBV6-1 and J usage is TRBJ1-5; D is ambiguous. The germline V gene encodes CDR1 MNHNS and CDR2 SASEGT. Trimming cost V 7 bases and J 4 bases, with 11 bases left between them. This CDR3 contains 13 residues. The CDR3 spells CASNARENQPQHF. The CDR3 region has the DNA TGTGCCAGCAATGCTCGCGAGAATCAGCCCCAGCATTTT.

J is TRBJ1-1 and V is TRBV4-2, with 9 bases aligning to TRBD1. CDR3 length equals 15 residues. Germline CDR1 reads LGHNA; CDR2 reads YNFKEQ. Trimming cost V 1 base and J 6 bases; bases outside gene matches: 6. Here the CDR3 reads CASSQGGQGTAEAFF. The CDR3 DNA reads as TGTGCCAGCAGCCAAGGAGGACAGGGGACAGCTGAAGCTTTCTTT.

V and J are TRBV30 and TRBJ1-2; 10 bases agree with TRBD1. J was trimmed by 3 bases and V by 3 bases; bases with no gene match: 4. The germline gives CDR1 GTSNPN, CDR2 SVGIG (reference sequence). The CDR3 is 14 residues long. CDR3 nucleotides: TGTGCCTGGAGCGCCGGGACAGGGGACTATGGCTACACCTTC. Its protein product is CAWSAGTGDYGYTF. Based on the CDR3 plus reference TRBV30 and TRBJ1-2, the full variable domain is SQTIHQWPATLVQPVGSPLSLECTVEGTSNPNLYWYRQAAGRGLQLLFYSVGIGQISSEVPQNLSASRPQDRQFILSSKKLLLSDSGFYLCAWSAGTGDYGYTFGSGTRLTVV.

This chain uses TRBV9 with TRBJ1-1, with 7 nucleotides matching TRBD1. This CDR3 is 16 amino acids long. Germline V gene data show CDR1 as SGDLS and CDR2 as YYNGEE. Trimming cost V 0 bases and J 1 base; bases outside gene matches: 6. This CDR3 is CASSVASGQSNTEAFF. The DNA of the CDR3 is TGTGCCAGCAGCGTAGCGTCGGGACAGTCGAACACTGAAGCTTTCTTT.

For this clone: At one end, the junction sequence differs from germline, possibly due to a read error. V is TRBV7-9 and J is TRBJ2-7; D is unclear. CDR1 SEHNR and CDR2 FQNEAQ come from the germline V gene (reference sequence). This CDR3 comprises 13 residues. DNA of the CDR3: TGTTCCAGCAGCCCCTTGGCATTCTACGAGCAGTACTTC. It encodes CSSSPLAFYEQYF.

The rearrangement joins TRBV30 to TRBJ1-3, with TRBD1 matching over 8 bases. Germline CDR1 and CDR2: GTSNPN and SVGIG (reference sequence). Trimming took 8 bases from V and 4 from J; bases not matched to a gene: 13. CDR3 size: 15 residues. The chain's CDR3 is CASTQGALRGNTIYF. The CDR3 nucleotides read TGTGCCAGCACCCAGGGGGCGTTAAGAGGAAACACCATATATTTT. The full variable domain, its missing parts supplied by reference TRBV30 and TRBJ1-3, is SQTIHQWPATLVQPVGSPLSLECTVEGTSNPNLYWYRQAAGRGLQLLFYSVGIGQISSEVPQNLSASRPQDRQFILSSKKLLLSDSGFYLCASTQGALRGNTIYFGEGSWLTVV.

V and J are TRBV7-9 and TRBJ2-1, with D tentatively TRBD1 (5 bases). Germline loops: CDR1 SEHNR, CDR2 FQNEAQ (reference sequence). Deletions cut 0 bases from V and 6 bases from J, with 9 bases between. CDR3 length: 14 amino acids. CDR3 residues: CASSLAAGFNEQFF. CDR3 bases: TGTGCCAGCAGCTTAGCGGCAGGGTTCAATGAGCAGTTCTTC.

In its sample, this clone was seen once. The rearrangement links TRBV15 to TRBJ1-2; D perhaps matches TRBD1 (6 bases). The V end was cut by 0 bases, the J end by 4 bases, with 18 bases between. CDR3 length equals 17 residues. Per germline, CDR1 LNHNV and CDR2 YYDKDF (reference sequence). This chain's CDR3 is CATSRDLGGARSYGYTF. DNA of the CDR3: TGTGCCACCAGCAGAGATTTGGGGGGGGCCCGAAGCTATGGCTACACCTTC.

Notes on this clone: The junction and the germline gene differ at one end; a read error may be behind it. This specimen includes other DNA sequences encoding the same CDR3. V and J are TRBV6-5 and TRBJ2-7; 7 bases agree with TRBD2. The CDR3 has 15 amino acids. Per germline, CDR1 MNHEY and CDR2 SVGAGI. DNA for the CDR3: TGTGCCAGCAGCTACTCGACAGCGGGACGGGGCGAGCAGTACTTC. Residues: CASSYSTAGRGEQYF.

This clone has just one count. DNA of the CDR3: TGTGCCAGCAGCACAGCCGCGGGAGGGCCCTATGAGCAGTTCTTC. It is translated as CASSTAAGGPYEQFF. The chain joins TRBV9 to TRBJ2-1; the match to TRBD2 covers 9 bases. Germline values: CDR1 SGDLS, CDR2 YYNGEE. This CDR3 region has 15 residues. V shed 4 bases and J 8 bases; nucleotides not matched to a gene: 10.